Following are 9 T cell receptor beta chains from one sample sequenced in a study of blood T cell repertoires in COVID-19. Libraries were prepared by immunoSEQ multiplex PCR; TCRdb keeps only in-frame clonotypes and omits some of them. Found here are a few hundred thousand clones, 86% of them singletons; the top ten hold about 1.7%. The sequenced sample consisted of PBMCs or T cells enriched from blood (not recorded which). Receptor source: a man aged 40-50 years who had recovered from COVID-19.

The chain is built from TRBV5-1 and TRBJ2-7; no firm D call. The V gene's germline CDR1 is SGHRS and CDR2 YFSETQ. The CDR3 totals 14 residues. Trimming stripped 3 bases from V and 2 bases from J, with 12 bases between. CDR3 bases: TGCGCCAGCAGCTCTGAGGTCCGTACCTACGAGCAGTACTTC. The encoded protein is CASSSEVRTYEQYF. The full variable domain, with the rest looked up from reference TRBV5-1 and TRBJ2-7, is KAGVTQTPRYLIKTRGQQVTLSCSPISGHRSVSWYQQTPGQGLQFLFEYFSETQRNKGNFPGRFSGRQFSNSRSEMNVSTLELGDSALYLCASSSEVRTYEQYFGPGTRLTVT.

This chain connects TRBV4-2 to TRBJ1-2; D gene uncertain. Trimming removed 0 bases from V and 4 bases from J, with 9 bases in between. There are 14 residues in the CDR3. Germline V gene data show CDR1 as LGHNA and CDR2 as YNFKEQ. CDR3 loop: CASSQDEASYGYTF. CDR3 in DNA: TGTGCCAGCAGCCAAGACGAGGCCTCCTATGGCTACACCTTC.

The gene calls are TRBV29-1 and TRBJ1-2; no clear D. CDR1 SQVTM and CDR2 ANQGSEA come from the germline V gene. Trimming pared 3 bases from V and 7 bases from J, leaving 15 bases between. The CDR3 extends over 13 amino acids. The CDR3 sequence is CSVEFLAGGGYTF. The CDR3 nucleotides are TGCAGCGTTGAGTTTCTGGCCGGCGGTGGCTACACCTTC.

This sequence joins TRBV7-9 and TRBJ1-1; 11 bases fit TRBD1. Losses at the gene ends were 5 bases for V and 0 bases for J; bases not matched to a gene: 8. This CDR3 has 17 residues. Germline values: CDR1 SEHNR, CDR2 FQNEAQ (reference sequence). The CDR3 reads CASSPRGTGGVNTEAFF. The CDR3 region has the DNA TGTGCCAGCAGCCCCAGAGGGACAGGGGGTGTGAACACTGAAGCTTTCTTT.

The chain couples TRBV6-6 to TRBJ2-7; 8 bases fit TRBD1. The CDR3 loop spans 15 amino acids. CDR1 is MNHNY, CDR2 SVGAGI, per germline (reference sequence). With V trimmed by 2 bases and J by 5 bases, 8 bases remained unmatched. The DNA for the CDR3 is TGTGCCAGCAGTTACAGGACAGGGAGCGCAGACGAGCAGTACTTC. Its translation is CASSYRTGSADEQYF.

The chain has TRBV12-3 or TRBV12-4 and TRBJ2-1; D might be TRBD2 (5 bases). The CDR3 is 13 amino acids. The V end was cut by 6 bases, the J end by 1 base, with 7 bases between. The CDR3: CASRRVSYNEQFF. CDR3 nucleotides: TGTGCCAGCAGGCGGGTTTCCTACAATGAGCAGTTCTTC.

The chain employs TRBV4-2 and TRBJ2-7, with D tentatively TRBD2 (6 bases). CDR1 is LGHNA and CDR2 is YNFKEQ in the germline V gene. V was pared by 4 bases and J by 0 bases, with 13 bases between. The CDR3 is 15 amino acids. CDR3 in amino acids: CASSPTEGPSYEQYF. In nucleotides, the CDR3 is TGTGCCAGCAGCCCCACGGAGGGACCCTCCTACGAGCAGTACTTC.

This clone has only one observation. The CDR3 region has the DNA TGCGCCAGCAGCGGGACAGGGGCCGGGGAGCTGTTTTTT. Its translation: CASSGTGAGELFF. The chain combines TRBV10-1 with TRBJ2-2; 10 bases map to TRBD1. Looked up from germline, CDR1 is WNHNN and CDR2 is SYGVQD (reference sequence). The CDR3 totals 13 residues. V lost 6 bases and J lost 6; bases outside the gene matches: 1.

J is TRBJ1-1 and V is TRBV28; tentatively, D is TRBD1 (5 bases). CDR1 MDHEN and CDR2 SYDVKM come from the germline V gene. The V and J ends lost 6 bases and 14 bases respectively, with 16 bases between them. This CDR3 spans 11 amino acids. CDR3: CASREEGTGFF. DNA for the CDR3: TGTGCCAGCAGGGAGGAGGGGACCGGCTTCTTT.